This is a list of T cell receptor beta chains from one sample in a study of T cells in Graves' hyperthyroidism and ophthalmopathy. TCRdb re-derived calls from the multiplex PCR reads in MiXCR, one entry per CDR3 protein. The table lists approximately 530,000 distinct CDR3 sequences, nearly 20% of them singletons, with 47% in the top ten. The specimen was blood. Receptors originate from a man in his forties or fifties with Graves' ophthalmopathy. CDR3s include the opening cysteine and the closing phenylalanine or tryptophan. Fields, in order: clone size, D gene, V gene, J gene, CDR3 protein, CDR3 DNA. D genes are given only for firm matches. Size tells how often a clone was seen (once, few, many) or the class of an expanded clone, and some rows leave it out.

>many|NA|TRBV20-1|TRBJ2-7
CSAPMTHFYEQYF
TGCAGTGCTCCGATGACACATTTCTACGAGCAGTACTTC
>NA|NA|TRBV14|TRBJ2-3
CASSQDLRYTDTQYF
TGTGCCAGCAGCCAAGATCTCCGGTACACAGATACGCAGTATTTT
>few|TRBD1|TRBV20-1|TRBJ1-5
CSATGQGNNQPQHF
TGCAGTGCTACCGGACAGGGGAATAATCAGCCCCAGCATTTT
>NA|NA|TRBV10-3|TRBJ1-3
CAISESRWGNTIYF
TGTGCCATCAGTGAGTCGAGGTGGGGAAACACCATATATTTT
>many|NA|TRBV5-1|TRBJ2-5
CASSLGEGRLYF
TGCGCCAGCAGCTTGGGAGAGGGTCGTCTGTACTTC
>many|TRBD1|TRBV7-2|TRBJ1-2
CASSLGTGRVSGYTF
TGTGCCAGCAGCTTGGGGACAGGGAGAGTGAGTGGCTACACCTTC
>NA|NA|TRBV20-1|TRBJ2-1
CSARNKFRSYNEQFF
TGCAGTGCCCGCAACAAGTTCCGATCTTACAATGAGCAGTTCTTC
>NA|TRBD1|TRBV4-1|TRBJ2-2
CASSPGQGAGGELFF
TGCGCCAGCAGCCCCGGACAGGGGGCGGGCGGGGAGCTGTTTTTT
>NA|TRBD2|TRBV4-1|TRBJ2-2
CASSQDPRGRGGHTGELFF
TGCGCCAGCAGCCAAGACCCCCGGGGGCGGGGGGGCCATACCGGGGAGCTGTTTTTT
>few|TRBD1|TRBV11-2|TRBJ2-1
CASSFQSDREQFF
TGTGCCAGCAGCTTCCAATCGGACAGGGAGCAGTTCTTC
>NA|NA|TRBV28|TRBJ1-1
CATRGADEAFF
TGTGCCACCCGGGGGGCCGATGAAGCTTTCTTT
>NA|NA|TRBV6-1|TRBJ2-7
CASSDFFTPGPSYEQYF
TGTGCCAGCAGCGACTTTTTTACGCCGGGCCCGTCCTACGAGCAGTACTTC
>once|NA|TRBV4-3|TRBJ2-6
CASSVSRGSGANVLTF
TGCGCCAGCAGCGTCAGTAGGGGGTCTGGGGCCAACGTCCTGACTTTC
>few|NA|TRBV6-1|TRBJ1-1
CASSAPGPEAFF
TGTGCCAGCAGTGCCCCGGGGCCTGAAGCTTTCTTT
>few|NA|TRBV7-3|TRBJ2-3
CASSLGRLLVGGSTDTQYF
TGTGCCAGCAGCCTAGGCCGGCTTTTAGTAGGCGGGAGCACAGATACGCAGTATTTT
>NA|TRBD1|TRBV7-8|TRBJ2-7
CASSLGGQYEQYF
TGTGCCAGCAGCTTAGGGGGACAGTACGAGCAGTACTTC
>NA|NA|TRBV28|TRBJ1-6
CASSLRAGQPHNSPLHF
TGTGCCAGCAGTTTAAGAGCCGGTCAACCACATAATTCACCCCTCCACTTT
>many|TRBD2|TRBV28|TRBJ2-1
CASSLWSASGGWEQFF
TGTGCCAGCAGTTTATGGTCGGCTAGCGGGGGTTGGGAGCAGTTCTTC
>many|TRBD1|TRBV7-6|TRBJ2-5
CASSLGPGQRETQYF
TGTGCCAGCAGCTTAGGCCCGGGACAGCGAGAGACCCAGTACTTC
>NA|NA|TRBV3-1|TRBJ2-7
CASSQVPTAYDMRQGQYF
TGTGCCAGCAGCCAAGTCCCTACCGCCTACGATATGCGACAAGGGCAGTACTTC
>NA|NA|TRBV27|TRBJ2-5
CASSSALQGPTQYF
TGTGCCAGCAGTTCCGCCCTACAGGGCCCGACCCAGTACTTC
>NA|NA|TRBV6-5|TRBJ2-5
CASSSGAGYQETQYF
TGTGCCAGCAGTTCTGGGGCAGGATACCAAGAGACCCAGTACTTC
>few|NA|TRBV28|TRBJ2-3
CASSSGAEGTDTQYF
TGTGCCAGCAGTTCGGGTGCGGAGGGCACAGATACGCAGTATTTT
>many|NA|TRBV28|TRBJ2-7
CASSFRARPSSYEQYF
TGTGCCAGCAGTTTCAGGGCGCGACCGAGCTCCTACGAGCAGTACTTC
>many|NA|TRBV6-1|TRBJ2-7
CASSSRDKPYEQYF
TGTGCCAGCAGTTCCCGGGACAAACCCTACGAGCAGTACTTC
>NA|TRBD2|TRBV19|TRBJ2-1
CASSIHGTSSYNEQFF
TGTGCCAGTAGTATTCACGGGACTAGCTCCTACAATGAGCAGTTCTTC
>NA|NA|TRBV7-3|TRBJ2-7
CASSLELPNYEQYF
TGTGCCAGCAGCTTAGAGCTCCCCAACTACGAGCAGTACTTC
>many|TRBD2|TRBV20-1|TRBJ2-5
CSARSRPGLAGETQYF
TGCAGTGCTAGATCCCGTCCGGGACTAGCGGGAGAGACCCAGTACTTC
>few|TRBD2|TRBV12-3/TRBV12-4|TRBJ2-1
CASSVTSGSMYEQFF
TGTGCCAGCAGTGTCACTAGCGGGAGTATGTATGAGCAGTTCTTC
>NA|NA|TRBV5-1|TRBJ1-2
CASSSITDVPNYGYTF
TGCGCCAGCAGCAGCATAACGGACGTACCTAACTATGGCTACACCTTC
>many|NA|TRBV12-3/TRBV12-4|TRBJ1-5
CASSLVRRLLLGQPQHF
TGTGCCAGCAGTTTAGTCAGACGGCTTCTTCTCGGGCAGCCCCAGCATTTT
>many|NA|TRBV5-1|TRBJ2-3
CASSLAEATGRPDTQYF
TGCGCCAGCAGCTTGGCCGAGGCCACAGGGCGACCAGATACGCAGTATTTT
>many|NA|TRBV7-8|TRBJ2-3
CASSLDDLGGADTQYF
TGTGCCAGCAGCTTAGACGACCTAGGGGGTGCAGATACGCAGTATTTT
>NA|NA|TRBV19|TRBJ2-5
CASSPRLGTQETQYF
TGTGCCAGTAGTCCTCGACTGGGAACCCAAGAGACCCAGTACTTC
>few|NA|TRBV12-5|TRBJ1-2
CASGFIQGYTF
TGTGCTAGTGGGTTCATCCAGGGCTACACCTTC
>NA|NA|TRBV5-1|TRBJ2-1
CASSLAPSQRNEQFF
TGCGCCAGCAGCTTGGCTCCTAGCCAAAGGAATGAGCAGTTCTTC
>few|NA|TRBV7-9|TRBJ1-1
CASSSRQGRNTEAFF
TGTGCCAGCAGCTCTAGACAAGGACGGAACACTGAAGCTTTCTTT
>NA|NA|TRBV19|TRBJ1-1
CASSMSTNTEAFF
TGTGCCAGTAGTATGAGTACAAACACTGAAGCTTTCTTT
>many|NA|TRBV7-9|TRBJ2-3
CASSLVGGDYTDTQYF
TGTGCCAGCAGCTTAGTTGGAGGAGATTACACAGATACGCAGTATTTT
>few|TRBD2|TRBV4-1|TRBJ2-5
CASSPSGGGVRVQYF
TGCGCCAGCAGCCCCAGCGGTGGGGGGGTGAGGGTCCAGTACTTC